One and the same sample provided the 23 T cell receptor beta chains below, sequenced in a study of blood T cell repertoires in COVID-19. Clones were read by immunoSEQ multiplex PCR, and TCRdb kept only the in-frame ones, dropping some. The data show fewer than 150,000 clones, under 85% seen once. The specimen was peripheral blood. The source of these receptors is a woman aged 80 or over in a cohort sampled during active or convalescent COVID-19.

The rearrangement joins TRBV7-2 to TRBJ1-2; D unclear. The CDR3 loop spans 14 amino acids. CDR1 is SGHTA, CDR2 FQGNSA, per germline. The ends were cut back, 2 bases at V and 0 bases at J, with 7 bases in the middle. The CDR3 DNA is TGTGCCAGCAGCTTAATGACAACTAACTATGGCTACACCTTC. As protein: CASSLMTTNYGYTF. Complete variable domain (other parts from reference TRBV7-2 and TRBJ1-2): GAGVSQSPSNKVTEKGKDVELRCDPISGHTALYWYRQSLGQGLEFLIYFQGNSAPDKSGLPSDRFSAERTGGSVSTLTIQRTQQEDSAVYLCASSLMTTNYGYTFGSGTRLTVV.

The CDR3 coding sequence is TGTGCCACCTGGCTAGCGGGGGCCGTGGGCCCCCTTCACACAGATACGCAGTATTTT. Amino acids: CATWLAGAVGPLHTDTQYF. The chain employs TRBV24-1 and TRBJ2-3, with TRBD2 identical over 10 bases. Germline lookup yields CDR1 KGHDR and CDR2 SFDVKD. The CDR3 is 19 residues long. Trimming cost V 9 bases and J 2 bases; bases outside gene matches: 19.

This sequence joins TRBV6-6 and TRBJ1-5, with 10 positions matching TRBD1. This CDR3 is built from 15 residues. V was clipped by 4 bases and J by 4 bases; unmatched bases: 4. CDR1 and CDR2 (germline): MNHNY, SVGAGI (reference sequence). CDR3 sequence reads: CASSSGTGVNQPQHF. The CDR3 coding sequence is TGTGCCAGCAGTTCCGGGACAGGGGTTAATCAGCCCCAGCATTTT.

The chain couples TRBV2 to TRBJ2-3, with a tentative D call TRBD1 (5 bases). V lost 8 bases and J 3 bases, leaving 6 bases between the germline ends. The germline V gene has CDR1 SNHLY and CDR2 FYNNEI. The CDR3 covers 11 residues. The CDR3 nucleotides are TGTGCCAGCCAGGGTACAGATACGCAGTATTTT. Translating gives CASQGTDTQYF.

The V gene is TRBV5-4, the J gene TRBJ1-2; the match to TRBD1 covers 7 bases. The junction had 10 bases not matched to a gene; V was cut back by 4 bases and J by 7 bases. CDR3 length equals 14 residues. The germline gives CDR1 SGHNT, CDR2 YYREEE (reference sequence). The CDR3 nucleotides are TGTGCCAGCAGCCCAGAGACAGGGCGGGCTGGCTACACCTTC. Translated, it gives CASSPETGRAGYTF. The variable domain in full, with the rest retrieved from reference TRBV5-4 and TRBJ1-2, is ETGVTQSPTHLIKTRGQQVTLRCSSQSGHNTVSWYQQALGQGPQFIFQYYREEENGRGNFPPRFSGLQFPNYSSELNVNALELDDSALYLCASSPETGRAGYTFGSGTRLTVV.

The chain has TRBV4-2 and TRBJ1-5; weak D call: TRBD1 (6 bases). V was clipped by 0 bases and J by 7 bases, with 13 bases between them. The germline gives CDR1 LGHNA, CDR2 YNFKEQ. CDR3 size: 15 residues. The chain's CDR3 is CASSQDGQPGQPQHF. The CDR3 DNA reads TGTGCCAGCAGCCAAGATGGACAGCCAGGGCAGCCCCAGCATTTT.

Worth noting for this clone: Other DNA sequences within the sample encode an identical CDR3. The chain is built from TRBV27 and TRBJ2-2, with D unclear. The CDR3 sequence is 13 residues long. Trimming took 2 bases from V and 5 from J, leaving 6 bases between them. Germline assignment: CDR1 MNHEY and CDR2 SMNVEV (reference sequence). The CDR3 DNA reads as TGTGCCAGCAGTTTAACGAGTACCGGGGAGCTGTTTTTT. It specifies CASSLTSTGELFF.

The gene calls are TRBV10-3 and TRBJ2-1, with TRBD1 as a possible D gene (5 bases). V shed 6 bases and J shed 4 bases, with 13 bases lying between them. CDR3 length: 14 residues. CDR1 ENHRY and CDR2 SYGVKD come from the germline V gene. The CDR3 DNA reads as TGTGCCATCAGCCAGGGTATGGGATACAATGAGCAGTTCTTC. Translating gives CAISQGMGYNEQFF.

The rearrangement joins TRBV11-2 to TRBJ1-1; D possibly corresponds to TRBD1 (5 bases). V lost 5 bases and J lost 0, with 22 bases in between. CDR3 length equals 18 residues. Per germline, CDR1 SGHAT and CDR2 FQNNGV. CDR3 nucleotides: TGTGCCAGCAGCCTACGGGGGAGGAGTCAGACGATGAACACTGAAGCTTTCTTT. Translating gives CASSLRGRSQTMNTEAFF.

The chain links TRBV28 to TRBJ2-3, with D unclear. From germline, CDR1 is MDHEN and CDR2 SYDVKM. The CDR3 runs 12 residues. V dropped 1 base and J dropped 6 bases, with 5 bases sitting between them. The CDR3 reads CASSLSFDTQYF. In DNA form, the CDR3 reads TGTGCCAGCAGTTTATCCTTTGATACGCAGTATTTT.

The chain recombines TRBV4-3 with TRBJ2-1; a weak D match, TRBD1 (5 bases). The V end was cut by 4 bases, the J end by 2 bases, with 21 bases between. From germline, CDR1 is LGHNA and CDR2 YSLEER. The CDR3 is 18 residues long. CDR3 amino acids: CASSPKRRQGIPYNEQFF. The CDR3 region has the DNA TGCGCCAGCAGCCCGAAGAGACGCCAGGGTATACCCTACAATGAGCAGTTCTTC.

This clone was seen a handful of times. This rearrangement joins TRBV29-1 to TRBJ1-2; 7 bases line up with TRBD1. The trim removed 3 bases at V and 8 bases at J, leaving 3 bases unmatched. The CDR3 runs 11 residues. The germline V gene has CDR1 SQVTM and CDR2 ANQGSEA. The CDR3 protein is CSVEGQRGYTF. DNA for the CDR3: TGCAGCGTTGAGGGACAGAGAGGCTACACCTTC.

This chain links TRBV29-1 with TRBJ2-5, with D possibly TRBD2 on 5 matching bases. Germline V lookup: CDR1 SQVTM, CDR2 ANQGSEA. The CDR3 loop spans 13 amino acids. V dropped 1 base and J dropped 4 bases, with 10 bases sitting between them. The CDR3 loop reads CSVEVLVGETQYF. The CDR3 region has the DNA TGCAGCGTTGAAGTACTAGTAGGAGAGACCCAGTACTTC. Combining the CDR3 with reference TRBV29-1 and TRBJ2-5 gives the whole variable domain SAVISQKPSRDICQRGTSLTIQCQVDSQVTMMFWYRQQPGQSLTLIATANQGSEATYESGFVIDKFPISRPNLTFSTLTVSNMSPEDSSIYLCSVEVLVGETQYFGPGTRLLVL.

The genes are TRBV3-1 (or the pseudogene TRBV3-2) and TRBJ1-2, with 9 bases identical to TRBD1. Unmatched junction bases numbered 1, after V lost 6 bases and J lost 5 bases. The CDR3 covers 12 residues. Looked up from germline, CDR1 is LGHDT and CDR2 is YNNKEL (reference sequence). CDR3: CASRGQGYGYTF. The DNA for the CDR3 is TGTGCCAGCAGGGGACAGGGATATGGCTACACCTTC.

This chain joins TRBV2 and TRBJ2-1; 8 bases agree with TRBD2. Germline CDR1 reads SNHLY; CDR2 reads FYNNEI. V gave up 6 bases and J gave up 4 bases; unmatched junction bases: 8. The CDR3 extends over 15 amino acids. DNA of the CDR3: TGTGCCAGCAGAGCACCGGGACTAGGATACAATGAGCAGTTCTTC. Protein sequence: CASRAPGLGYNEQFF.

This chain uses TRBV18 with TRBJ2-4; TRBD1 agrees at 11 bases. The ends lost 6 bases at V and 6 bases at J; junction bases unmatched: 10. The CDR3 length is 16 residues. Germline CDR1 KGHSH, CDR2 LQKENI. The chain's CDR3 is CASSPRTGGRGNIQYF. The CDR3 DNA sequence: TGTGCCAGCTCCCCTAGGACAGGGGGCAGAGGAAACATTCAGTACTTC.

The chain couples TRBV5-1 to TRBJ2-7; D is perhaps TRBD2 (7 bases). The V end lost 1 base, the J end lost 5 bases, and 16 bases lay between the germline ends. Germline CDR1 and CDR2: SGHRS and YFSETQ. The CDR3 length is 15 residues. CDR3 residues: CASSLMWGGLDEQYF. The CDR3 bases are TGCGCCAGCAGCTTGATGTGGGGGGGCTTGGACGAGCAGTACTTC.

The chain employs TRBV6-1 and TRBJ1-2; tentative D call: TRBD1 (5 bases). CDR3 length equals 14 residues. CDR1 is MNHNS and CDR2 is SASEGT in the germline V gene. Trimming left V 3 bases short and J 8 bases short, with 16 bases between. The CDR3 sequence: CASSEWGILEGYTF. The CDR3 DNA reads TGTGCCAGCAGTGAGTGGGGCATCCTAGAAGGCTACACCTTC.

This clone has more than one count but fewer than ten. The CDR3 protein is CASRNGPGKLNQPQHF. CDR3 nucleotide sequence: TGTGCCAGCAGAAATGGACCAGGGAAGTTAAATCAGCCCCAGCATTTT. The gene calls are TRBV25-1 and TRBJ1-5, with a weak D call TRBD1 (5 bases). The CDR3 length is 16 residues. CDR1 and CDR2 (germline): MGHDK, SYGVNS. V lost 6 bases to trimming and J lost 4 bases, with 19 bases between them.

V is TRBV28 and J is TRBJ1-2; no clear D gene. Looked up from germline, CDR1 is MDHEN and CDR2 is SYDVKM. CDR3 length: 11 amino acids. Trimming left V 8 bases short and J 6 bases short, with 10 bases between. CDR3 protein: CASENLDGYTF. The CDR3 DNA reads as TGTGCCAGCGAGAACCTCGATGGCTACACCTTC.

This chain links TRBV5-6 with TRBJ1-1; TRBD1 is a possible D gene (6 bases). CDR1 is SGHDT, CDR2 YYEEEE, per germline. Deletions cut 3 bases from V and 1 base from J, with 19 bases between. The length of the CDR3 is 17 residues. The CDR3 DNA reads as TGTGCCAGCAGCTCGATACGGGGGGCGCGGAAGAACACTGAAGCTTTCTTT. Residues: CASSSIRGARKNTEAFF.

The chain employs TRBV9 and TRBJ2-5; D uncertain. The CDR3 runs 13 residues. The germline gives CDR1 SGDLS, CDR2 YYNGEE. V was cut by 1 base and J by 2 bases, with 6 bases left in between. The CDR3 DNA reads as TGTGCCAGCAGCGTAATGGAGCAAGAGACCCAGTACTTC. Translated, it gives CASSVMEQETQYF.

J is TRBJ2-5 and V is TRBV27; no clear D gene. The germline V gene has CDR1 MNHEY and CDR2 SMNVEV (reference sequence). Trimming took off 5 bases at V and 2 bases at J, with 9 bases between the two ends. This CDR3 region has 13 residues. The CDR3 nucleotides read TGTGCCAGCAGTAGCTATATACAAGAGACCCAGTACTTC. This gives the protein CASSSYIQETQYF.